This TCR beta chain came from a study of tumor and adjacent non-tumor tissue in lung cancer. Whole-study context: Aged roughly 31 to 76 years, patients included approximately 11 men and roughly 5 women with stage I to III disease. On average, productive TCRbeta reads reached 4 million to 5 million per sample.

The germline V gene has CDR1 SGHAT and CDR2 FQDESV (reference sequence). This CDR3 is built from 14 residues. TCRbeta libraries were built with three rounds of nested PCR, modified from ARM-PCR. MiXCR was run by TCRdb on the multiplex PCR reads, yielding one entry per CDR3 protein. The sample lists some 71,000 distinct CDR3 sequences; 55% to 75% were seen once. Details on this clonotype: The target antigen is unknown. Germline is not matched at one junction end, which may reflect a read error.

Study outcomes and limitations: Tumor TCR diversity, when higher, was linked to shorter survival.

RNA was extracted from bulk tissue without any cell sorting. Chemotherapy-naive patients with new lung cancer underwent thoracic surgery in China, August–November 2014. This receptor was taken from a woman in her 40s with non-small cell lung cancer. The chain links TRBV11-1 to TRBJ2-2; TRBD1 agrees at 8 bases. Specimen: lung tumor tissue. The CDR3 nucleotides are TGTGCCAGCAGCCGGGACAGGTACACCCGGGAGCTCTTTTTT. Amino acid sequence: CASSRDRYTRELFF.